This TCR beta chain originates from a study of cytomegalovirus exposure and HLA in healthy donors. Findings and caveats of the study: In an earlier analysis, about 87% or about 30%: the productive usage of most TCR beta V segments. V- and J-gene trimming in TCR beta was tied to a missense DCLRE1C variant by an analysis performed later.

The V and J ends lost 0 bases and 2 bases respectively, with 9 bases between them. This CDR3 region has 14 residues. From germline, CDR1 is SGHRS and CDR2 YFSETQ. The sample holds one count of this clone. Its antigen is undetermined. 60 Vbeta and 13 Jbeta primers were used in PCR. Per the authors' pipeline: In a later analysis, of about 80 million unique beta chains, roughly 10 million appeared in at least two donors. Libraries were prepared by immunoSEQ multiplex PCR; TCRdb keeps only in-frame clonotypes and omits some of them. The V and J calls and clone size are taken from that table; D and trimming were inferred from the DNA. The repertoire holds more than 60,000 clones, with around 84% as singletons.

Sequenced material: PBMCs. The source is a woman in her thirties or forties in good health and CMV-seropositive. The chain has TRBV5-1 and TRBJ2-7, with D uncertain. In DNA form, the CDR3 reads TGCGCCAGCAGCTTGGAGGAGACGGCCTACGAGCAGTACTTC. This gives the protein CASSLEETAYEQYF.